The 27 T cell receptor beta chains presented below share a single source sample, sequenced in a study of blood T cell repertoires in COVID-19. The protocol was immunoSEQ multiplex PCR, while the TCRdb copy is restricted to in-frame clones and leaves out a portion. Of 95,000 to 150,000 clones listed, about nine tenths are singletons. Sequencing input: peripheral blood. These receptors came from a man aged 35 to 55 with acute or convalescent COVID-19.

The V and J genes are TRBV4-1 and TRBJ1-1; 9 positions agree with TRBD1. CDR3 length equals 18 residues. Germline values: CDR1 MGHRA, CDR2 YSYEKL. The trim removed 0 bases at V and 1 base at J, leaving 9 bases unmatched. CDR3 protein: CASSQEDRGLWRNTEAFF. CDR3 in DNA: TGCGCCAGCAGCCAAGAGGACAGGGGTTTATGGAGGAACACTGAAGCTTTCTTT.

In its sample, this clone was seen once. In nucleotides, the CDR3 is TGTGCCAGCAGCCCTGCGAGGCAGGGGGACTACACCTTC. Protein product: CASSPARQGDYTF. The genes are TRBV7-6 and TRBJ1-2; TRBD1 matches 7 bases. CDR1 is SGHVS, CDR2 FNYEAQ, per germline. J was trimmed by 10 bases and V by 5 bases; bases with no gene match: 10. The CDR3 length is 13 residues.

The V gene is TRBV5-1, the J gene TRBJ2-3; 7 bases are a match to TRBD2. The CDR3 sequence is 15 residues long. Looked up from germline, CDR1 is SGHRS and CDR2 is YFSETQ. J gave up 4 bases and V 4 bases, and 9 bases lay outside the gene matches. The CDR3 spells CASSPEEGGPDTQYF. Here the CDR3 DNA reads TGCGCCAGCAGCCCGGAAGAGGGAGGGCCAGATACGCAGTATTTT.

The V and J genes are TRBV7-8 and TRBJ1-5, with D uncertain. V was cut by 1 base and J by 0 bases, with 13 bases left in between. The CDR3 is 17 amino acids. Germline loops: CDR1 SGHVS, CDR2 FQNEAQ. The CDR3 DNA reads TGTGCCAGCAGCTTAGTTGGTAGCCCCTATAGCAATCAGCCCCAGCATTTT. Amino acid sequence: CASSLVGSPYSNQPQHF.

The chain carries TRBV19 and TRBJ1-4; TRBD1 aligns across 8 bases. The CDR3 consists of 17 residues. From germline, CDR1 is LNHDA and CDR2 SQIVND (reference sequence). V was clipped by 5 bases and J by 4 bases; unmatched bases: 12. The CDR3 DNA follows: TGTGCCAGTAGTCCAAACGGAGGGACAGGACGTAATGAAAAACTGTTTTTT. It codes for CASSPNGGTGRNEKLFF.

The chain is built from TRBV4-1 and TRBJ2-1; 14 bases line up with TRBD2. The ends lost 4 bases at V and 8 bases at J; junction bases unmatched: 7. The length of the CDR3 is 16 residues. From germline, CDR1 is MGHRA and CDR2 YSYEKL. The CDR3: CASSPPGLAGVDEQFF. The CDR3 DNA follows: TGCGCCAGCAGCCCCCCGGGACTAGCGGGAGTCGATGAGCAGTTCTTC.

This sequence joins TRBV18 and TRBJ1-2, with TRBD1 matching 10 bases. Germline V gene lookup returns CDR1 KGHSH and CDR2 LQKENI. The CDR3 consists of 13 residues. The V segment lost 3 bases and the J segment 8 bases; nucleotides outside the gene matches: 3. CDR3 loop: CASSPPGQGGYTF. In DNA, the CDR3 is TGTGCCAGCTCACCCCCGGGACAGGGGGGCTACACCTTC.

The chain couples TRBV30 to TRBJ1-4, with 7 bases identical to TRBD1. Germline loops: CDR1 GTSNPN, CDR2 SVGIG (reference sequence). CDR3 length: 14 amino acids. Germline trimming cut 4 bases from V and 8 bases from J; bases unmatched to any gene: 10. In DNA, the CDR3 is TGTGCCTGGAAAGAGGGCAGGGGGTGGGAAAAACTGTTTTTT. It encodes CAWKEGRGWEKLFF.

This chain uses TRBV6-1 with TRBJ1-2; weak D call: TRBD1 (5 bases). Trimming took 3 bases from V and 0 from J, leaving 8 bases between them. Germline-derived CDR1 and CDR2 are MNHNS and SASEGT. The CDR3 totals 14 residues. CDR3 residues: CASSDTGSNYGYTF. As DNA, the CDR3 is TGTGCCAGCAGTGACACAGGTTCTAACTATGGCTACACCTTC.

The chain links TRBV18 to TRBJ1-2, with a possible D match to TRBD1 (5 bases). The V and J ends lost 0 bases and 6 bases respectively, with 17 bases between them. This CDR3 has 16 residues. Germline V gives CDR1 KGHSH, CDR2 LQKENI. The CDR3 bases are TGTGCCAGCTCACCACCAACCGCCGACAGCGGGGATGGCTACACCTTC. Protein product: CASSPPTADSGDGYTF.

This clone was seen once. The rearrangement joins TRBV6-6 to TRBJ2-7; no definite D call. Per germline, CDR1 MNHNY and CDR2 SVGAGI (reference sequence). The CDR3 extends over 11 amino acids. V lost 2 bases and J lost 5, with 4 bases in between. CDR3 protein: CASSYRDEQYF. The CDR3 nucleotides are TGTGCCAGCAGTTACCGTGACGAGCAGTACTTC.

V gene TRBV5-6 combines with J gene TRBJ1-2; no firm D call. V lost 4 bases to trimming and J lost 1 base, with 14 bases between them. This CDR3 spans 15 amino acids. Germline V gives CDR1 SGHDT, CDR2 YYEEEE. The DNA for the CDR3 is TGTGCCAGCAGCGCGCCGATGAAGCTTAACTATGGCTACACCTTC. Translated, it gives CASSAPMKLNYGYTF. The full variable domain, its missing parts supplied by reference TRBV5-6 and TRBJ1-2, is DAGVTQSPTHLIKTRGQQVTLRCSPKSGHDTVSWYQQALGQGPQFIFQYYEEEERQRGNFPDRFSGHQFPNYSSELNVNALLLGDSALYLCASSAPMKLNYGYTFGSGTRLTVV.

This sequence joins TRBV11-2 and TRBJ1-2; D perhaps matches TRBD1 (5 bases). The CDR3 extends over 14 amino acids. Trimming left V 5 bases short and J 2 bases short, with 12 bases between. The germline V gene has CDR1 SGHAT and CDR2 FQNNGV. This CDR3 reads CASSLRTLNYGYTF. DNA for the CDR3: TGTGCCAGCAGCCTAAGGACATTAAACTATGGCTACACCTTC.

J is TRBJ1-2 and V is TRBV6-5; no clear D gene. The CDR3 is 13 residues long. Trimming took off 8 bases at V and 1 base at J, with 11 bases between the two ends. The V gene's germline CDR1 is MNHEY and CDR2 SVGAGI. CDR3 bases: TGTGCCAGCTCGCCGGGTTTTAACTATGGCTACACCTTC. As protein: CASSPGFNYGYTF.

The CDR3 loop reads CASRQVTSGNTIYF. Here the CDR3 DNA reads TGTGCCAGCAGACAGGTCACCTCTGGAAACACCATATATTTT. This chain links TRBV6-5 with TRBJ1-3, with a weak D call TRBD1 (5 bases). V was clipped by 6 bases and J by 0 bases, with 9 bases between them. CDR3 length equals 14 residues. The germline CDR1 and CDR2 sequences are MNHEY and SVGAGI.

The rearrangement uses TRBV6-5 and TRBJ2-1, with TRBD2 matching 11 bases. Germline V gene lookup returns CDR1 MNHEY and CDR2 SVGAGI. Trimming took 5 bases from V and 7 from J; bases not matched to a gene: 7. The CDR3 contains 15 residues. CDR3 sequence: CASSISGGDVNEQFF. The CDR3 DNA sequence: TGTGCCAGCAGTATTAGCGGGGGGGACGTGAATGAGCAGTTCTTC.

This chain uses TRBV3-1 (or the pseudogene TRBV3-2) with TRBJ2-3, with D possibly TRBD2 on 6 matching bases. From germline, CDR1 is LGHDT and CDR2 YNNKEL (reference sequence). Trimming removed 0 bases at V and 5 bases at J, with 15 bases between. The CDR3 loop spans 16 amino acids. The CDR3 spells CASSQEAAEGGDTQYF. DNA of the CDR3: TGTGCCAGCAGCCAAGAAGCGGCGGAGGGTGGAGATACGCAGTATTTT.

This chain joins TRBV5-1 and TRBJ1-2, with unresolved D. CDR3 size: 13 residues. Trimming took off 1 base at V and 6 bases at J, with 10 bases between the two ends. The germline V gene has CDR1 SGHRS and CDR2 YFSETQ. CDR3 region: CASSLPGQDGYTF. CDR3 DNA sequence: TGCGCCAGCAGCTTGCCTGGGCAGGATGGCTACACCTTC.

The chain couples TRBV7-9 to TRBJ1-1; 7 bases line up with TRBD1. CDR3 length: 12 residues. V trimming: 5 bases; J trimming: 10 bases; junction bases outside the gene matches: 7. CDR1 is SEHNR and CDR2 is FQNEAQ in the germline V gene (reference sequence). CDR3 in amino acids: CASSLQGLAAFF. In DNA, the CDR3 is TGTGCCAGCAGCCTACAGGGGCTGGCAGCTTTCTTT.

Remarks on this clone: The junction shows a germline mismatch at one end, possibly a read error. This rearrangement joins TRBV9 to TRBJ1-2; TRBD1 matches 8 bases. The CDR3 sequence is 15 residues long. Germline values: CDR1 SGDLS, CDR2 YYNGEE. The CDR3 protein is CAGSVGGQASGGYTF. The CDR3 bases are TGTGCCGGCAGCGTGGGGGGACAGGCGTCAGGAGGCTACACCTTC.

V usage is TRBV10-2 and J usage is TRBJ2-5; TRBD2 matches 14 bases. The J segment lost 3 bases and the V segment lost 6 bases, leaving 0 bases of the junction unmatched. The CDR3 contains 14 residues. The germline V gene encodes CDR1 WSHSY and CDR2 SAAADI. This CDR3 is CASRGLAGEETQYF. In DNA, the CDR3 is TGCGCCAGCAGGGGACTAGCGGGAGAAGAGACCCAGTACTTC.

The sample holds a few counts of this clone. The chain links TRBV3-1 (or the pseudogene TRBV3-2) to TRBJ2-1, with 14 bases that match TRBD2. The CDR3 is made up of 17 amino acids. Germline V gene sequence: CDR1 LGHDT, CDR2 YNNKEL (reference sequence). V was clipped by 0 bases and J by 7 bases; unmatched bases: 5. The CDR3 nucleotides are TGTGCCAGCAGCCAAGAGAGGACTAGCGGGAGGTTAAATGAGCAGTTCTTC. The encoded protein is CASSQERTSGRLNEQFF.

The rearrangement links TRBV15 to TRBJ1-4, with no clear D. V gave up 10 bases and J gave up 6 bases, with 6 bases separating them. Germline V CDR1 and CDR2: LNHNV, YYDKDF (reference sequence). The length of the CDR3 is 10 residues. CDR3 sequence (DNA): TGTGCCAGTCCGGATGAAAAACTGTTTTTT. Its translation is CASPDEKLFF. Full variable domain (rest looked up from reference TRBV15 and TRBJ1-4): DAMVIQNPRYQVTQFGKPVTLSCSQTLNHNVMYWYQQKSSQAPKLLFHYYDKDFNNEADTPDNFQSRRPNTSFCFLDIRSPGLGDTAMYLCASPDEKLFFGSGTQLSVL.

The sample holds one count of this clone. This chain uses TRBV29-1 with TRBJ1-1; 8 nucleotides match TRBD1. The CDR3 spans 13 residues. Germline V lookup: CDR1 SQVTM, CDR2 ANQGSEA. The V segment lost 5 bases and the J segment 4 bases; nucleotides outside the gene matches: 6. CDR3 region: CSVMQGAGTEAFF. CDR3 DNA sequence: TGCAGCGTTATGCAGGGGGCAGGCACTGAAGCTTTCTTT.

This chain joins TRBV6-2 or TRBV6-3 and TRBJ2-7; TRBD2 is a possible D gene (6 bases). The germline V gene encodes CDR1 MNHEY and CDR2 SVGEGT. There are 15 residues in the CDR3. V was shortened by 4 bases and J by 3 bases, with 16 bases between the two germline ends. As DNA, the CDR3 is TGTGCCAGCAGTTTCCTGCCCGGTAGCGGCTACGAGCAGTACTTC. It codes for CASSFLPGSGYEQYF.

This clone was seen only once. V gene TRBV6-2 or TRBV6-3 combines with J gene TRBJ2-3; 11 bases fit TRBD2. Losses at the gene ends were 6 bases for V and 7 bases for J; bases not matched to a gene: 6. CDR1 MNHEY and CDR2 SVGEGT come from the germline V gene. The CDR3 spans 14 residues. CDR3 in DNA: TGTGCCAGCAGCCTTACTAGCGGGGGTAATACGCAGTATTTT. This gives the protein CASSLTSGGNTQYF.

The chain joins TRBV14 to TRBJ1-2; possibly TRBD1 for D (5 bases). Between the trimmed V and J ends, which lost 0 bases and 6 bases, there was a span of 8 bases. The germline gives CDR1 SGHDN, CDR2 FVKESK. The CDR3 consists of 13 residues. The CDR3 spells CASSQDGGDGYTF. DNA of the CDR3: TGTGCCAGCAGCCAAGACGGGGGGGATGGCTACACCTTC.